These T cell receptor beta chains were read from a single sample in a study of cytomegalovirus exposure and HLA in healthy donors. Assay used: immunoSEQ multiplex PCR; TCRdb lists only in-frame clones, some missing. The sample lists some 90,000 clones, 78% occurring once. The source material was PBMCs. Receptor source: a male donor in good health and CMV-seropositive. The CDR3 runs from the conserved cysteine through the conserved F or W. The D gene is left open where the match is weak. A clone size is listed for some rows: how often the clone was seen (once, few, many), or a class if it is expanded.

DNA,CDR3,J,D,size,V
TGTGCCAGCAGCTTGGCGGGGGTAGCCTCCAACGAGCAGTACTTC,CASSLAGVASNEQYF,TRBJ2-7,-,-,TRBV5-6
TGTGCCAGCAGTTCCCCGACAAATTCTGGGGCCAACGTCCTGACTTTC,CASSSPTNSGANVLTF,TRBJ2-6,-,-,TRBV28
TGCGCCAGCAGCGTGGGTGATATCCCCACCCCCAGCTATGGCTACACCTTC,CASSVGDIPTPSYGYTF,TRBJ1-2,-,-,TRBV5-1
TGTGCCAGCGAGGGATACAGGGGCTTTGGCTACACCTTC,CASEGYRGFGYTF,TRBJ1-2,TRBD1,-,TRBV6-1
TGTGCCAGCAGTTCACCCTTACTAGCGGGAAGGTACGAGCAGTACTTC,CASSSPLLAGRYEQYF,TRBJ2-7,TRBD2,-,TRBV6-5
TGTGCCACCCGGCCAAGGGGGCAGGTCGTTCGGGCGGGTCATCAGCCCCAGCATTTT,CATRPRGQVVRAGHQPQHF,TRBJ1-5,TRBD1,once,TRBV19
TGTGCCAGCAGTTTACTGGCAGCAACTAATGAAAAACTGTTTTTT,CASSLLAATNEKLFF,TRBJ1-4,-,-,TRBV28
TGTGCCAGCAGTTGGGTAATTCTAGCGGGGGGTTCCTACGAGCAGTACTTC,CASSWVILAGGSYEQYF,TRBJ2-7,TRBD2,-,TRBV28
TGTGCCAGCAGTTACTCGCGGGGGCTCAACACTGAAGCTTTCTTT,CASSYSRGLNTEAFF,TRBJ1-1,-,few,TRBV6-5
TGTGCCAGCAGCCGGGGAACTACCGATGTTAAGCAGTTCTTC,CASSRGTTDVKQFF,TRBJ2-1,-,-,TRBV9
TGTGCCAGTAGTCACGGACCTTCGGGGGCTGAAGCTTTCTTT,CASSHGPSGAEAFF,TRBJ1-1,-,once,TRBV19
TGTGCCAGCAGCCCGGGACTAGCCAAGTCTCATGAGCAGTTCTTC,CASSPGLAKSHEQFF,TRBJ2-1,TRBD2,-,TRBV13
TGTGCCAGCAGCCGCACGGAGGGGACTGAAGCTTTCTTT,CASSRTEGTEAFF,TRBJ1-1,-,-,TRBV7-8
TGCGCCAGCAGCCAAAGACTAGCGGGGGCGAAAGAGACCCAGTACTTC,CASSQRLAGAKETQYF,TRBJ2-5,TRBD2,-,TRBV4-1
TGCGCCAGCAGCTACATTAGCGGGGGGGGAGCGTCCTACGAGCAGTACTTC,CASSYISGGGASYEQYF,TRBJ2-7,TRBD2,-,TRBV4-1
TGTGCCAGCAGCTTCAGAATAGCCAAAAACATTCAGTACTTC,CASSFRIAKNIQYF,TRBJ2-4,-,-,TRBV5-6
TGCGCCAGCAGCCTAAGACTACCACGGGGGACGGACAATGAGCAGTTCTTC,CASSLRLPRGTDNEQFF,TRBJ2-1,-,-,TRBV5-1
TGTGCCAGCTGCAAGGTTCTAGCGGGATGGACCGGGGAGCTGTTTTTT,CASCKVLAGWTGELFF,TRBJ2-2,TRBD2,-,TRBV5-6
TGTGCCAGCAGTTTAGGACAGGGGAATGAGCAGTTCTTC,CASSLGQGNEQFF,TRBJ2-1,TRBD1,-,TRBV28
TGTGCCAGCAGTTCTTCTGTAGGGGAGCTGTTTTTT,CASSSSVGELFF,TRBJ2-2,-,-,TRBV27